This TCR beta chain was sequenced during a study of shared clonotypes between healthy human individuals. Measured with immunoSEQ multiplex PCR; TCRdb has only the in-frame clones, and not every one. Counted here are some 1 million clones, under 80% occurring once; the ten biggest clones make up about 1.4%. For this clone: The same CDR3 also results from other DNA sequences found in this sample.

Per germline, CDR1 SGHTA and CDR2 FQGTGA. Trimming took off 2 bases at V and 1 base at J, with 5 bases between the two ends. The CDR3 extends over 14 amino acids. This receptor was obtained from a man between 18 and 29 years old in good health. The rearrangement links TRBV7-3 to TRBJ2-2; D remains ambiguous. Sequenced sample: memory CD4+ T cells sorted from blood. Indicated subset: CD45RA-negative fraction. The CDR3 bases are TGTGCCAGCAGCTTAGGATTGAACACCGGGGAGCTGTTTTTT. Translated: CASSLGLNTGELFF.